One and the same sample provided the 5 T cell receptor beta chains below, sequenced in a study of early stage breast cancer tumors. Method: immunoSEQ multiplex PCR; TCRdb's copy keeps in-frame clones and lacks some. In the table there are fewer than 75,000 clones, around three quarters of which are singletons. The sequencing sample was made of blood. The receptor source for this set is a person aged 25 to 45 with breast cancer.

This clone was recorded a few times. The V and J genes are TRBV19 and TRBJ2-1; TRBD1 matches 11 bases. Germline V gene sequence: CDR1 LNHDA, CDR2 SQIVND (reference sequence). The CDR3 runs to 15 residues. V trimming: 6 bases; J trimming: 6 bases; junction bases outside the gene matches: 7. DNA for the CDR3: TGTGCCAGTAGGGCGGGGACAGGGGGTCTCAATGAGCAGTTCTTC. Protein sequence: CASRAGTGGLNEQFF. The variable domain in full, completed from reference TRBV19 and TRBJ2-1, reads DGGITQSPKYLFRKEGQNVTLSCEQNLNHDAMYWYRQDPGQGLRLIYYSQIVNDFQKGDIAEGYSVSREKKESFPLTVTSAQKNPTAFYLCASRAGTGGLNEQFFGPGTRLTVL.

The chain couples TRBV6-5 to TRBJ2-2; 8 nucleotides align to TRBD2. CDR1 is MNHEY, CDR2 SVGAGI, per germline. This CDR3 is 13 amino acids long. The V and J ends lost 9 bases and 5 bases, in that order; junction bases with no gene match: 5. CDR3 sequence reads: CASSGTSTGELFF. CDR3 nucleotide sequence: TGTGCCAGTAGCGGGACATCAACCGGGGAGCTGTTTTTT.

A single count supports this clone. The gene calls are TRBV30 and TRBJ2-1; D assignment may be TRBD1 or TRBD2 (5 bases each). This CDR3 has 15 amino acids. Germline assignment: CDR1 GTSNPN and CDR2 SVGIG (reference sequence). Trimming took 0 bases from V and 6 from J, leaving 15 bases between them. The CDR3 protein is CAWSVGLGVGNEQFF. CDR3 nucleotide sequence: TGTGCCTGGAGTGTTGGTCTGGGGGTAGGCAATGAGCAGTTCTTC.

This clone was observed a few times. The CDR3: CASSLHLQETQYF. In DNA, the CDR3 is TGTGCCAGCAGCTTGCACCTACAAGAGACCCAGTACTTC. The chain couples TRBV11-2 to TRBJ2-5; D not certain. V was shortened by 3 bases and J by 2 bases, with 7 bases between the two germline ends. The CDR3 covers 13 residues. The V gene's germline CDR1 is SGHAT and CDR2 FQNNGV.

The chain employs TRBV30 and TRBJ2-7; 8 bases map to TRBD1. Per the germline V gene, CDR1 is GTSNPN and CDR2 is SVGIG (reference sequence). This CDR3 is 16 amino acids long. J was trimmed by 7 bases and V by 0 bases; bases with no gene match: 14. Written as DNA, the CDR3 is TGTGCCTGGAGTGTGGTTGGCGAGACAGGGGCGGGAGAGCAGTACTTC. Protein: CAWSVVGETGAGEQYF. Using reference TRBV30 and TRBJ2-7 for the parts outside the CDR3, the full variable domain is SQTIHQWPATLVQPVGSPLSLECTVEGTSNPNLYWYRQAAGRGLQLLFYSVGIGQISSEVPQNLSASRPQDRQFILSSKKLLLSDSGFYLCAWSVVGETGAGEQYFGPGTRLTVT.